Below, 24 T cell receptor beta chains from the same sample are listed, as sequenced in a study of blood T cell repertoires in COVID-19. TCRdb's table, derived via immunoSEQ multiplex PCR, lists solely in-frame clones and lacks some. The sample consists of around 270,000 clones, about 89% of them appearing once. Sequencing was performed on peripheral blood. All receptors come from a man aged 40-50 years who had recovered from COVID-19.

This clone was recorded a few times. The V call is TRBV2, the J call TRBJ2-3, with TRBD1 identical over 7 bases. V lost 0 bases, J lost 2 bases, and 5 bases stayed unmatched. CDR1 and CDR2 (germline): SNHLY, FYNNEI. The CDR3 is made up of 16 amino acids. The CDR3 nucleotides are TGTGCCAGCAGTGAAGCGCACAGGGGCTACACAGATACGCAGTATTTT. Protein product: CASSEAHRGYTDTQYF.

This chain connects TRBV5-5 to TRBJ2-7; D is undetermined. The germline V gene encodes CDR1 SGHKS and CDR2 YYEKEE (reference sequence). This CDR3 contains 15 residues. Deletions cut 3 bases from V and 0 bases from J, with 13 bases between. CDR3 region: CASSSSVTSSYEQYF. In DNA form, the CDR3 reads TGTGCCAGCAGCTCGTCCGTGACAAGCTCCTACGAGCAGTACTTC.

The V gene is TRBV11-2, the J gene TRBJ1-2; tentatively, D is TRBD1 (5 bases). The germline V gene has CDR1 SGHAT and CDR2 FQNNGV. The CDR3 has 15 residues. The ends were cut back, 5 bases at V and 2 bases at J, with 15 bases in the middle. The CDR3 bases are TGTGCCAGCAGCCCACAGGTCGGCAGCAACTATGGCTACACCTTC. Amino acid sequence: CASSPQVGSNYGYTF. The full variable domain, completed using reference TRBV11-2 and TRBJ1-2, is EAGVAQSPRYKIIEKRQSVAFWCNPISGHATLYWYQQILGQGPKLLIQFQNNGVVDDSQLPKDRFSAERLKGVDSTLKIQPAKLEDSAVYLCASSPQVGSNYGYTFGSGTRLTVV.

The chain is built from TRBV29-1 and TRBJ1-2; TRBD1 might be the D (5 bases). The CDR3 totals 11 residues. The V gene's germline CDR1 is SQVTM and CDR2 ANQGSEA. Trimming cost V 6 bases and J 11 bases, with 16 bases left between them. CDR3 bases: TGCAGCGTCGGGGCGGGTCGGGGGTACACCTTC. Translating it yields CSVGAGRGYTF. The full variable domain, its missing parts supplied by reference TRBV29-1 and TRBJ1-2, is SAVISQKPSRDICQRGTSLTIQCQVDSQVTMMFWYRQQPGQSLTLIATANQGSEATYESGFVIDKFPISRPNLTFSTLTVSNMSPEDSSIYLCSVGAGRGYTFGSGTRLTVV.

This rearrangement joins TRBV7-2 to TRBJ2-5; D possibly corresponds to TRBD2 (6 bases). The CDR3 length is 14 residues. V shed 1 base and J shed 7 bases, with 13 bases lying between them. Germline lookup yields CDR1 SGHTA and CDR2 FQGNSA. As DNA, the CDR3 is TGTGCCAGCAGCTTAGTTGCGGGATCCGGGACCCAGTACTTC. Translating gives CASSLVAGSGTQYF.

The rearrangement uses TRBV7-9 and TRBJ1-1; D is ambiguous. V shed 5 bases and J shed 7 bases, with 17 bases lying between them. Germline CDR1 is SEHNR and CDR2 is FQNEAQ (reference sequence). The CDR3 extends over 14 amino acids. DNA of the CDR3: TGTGCCAGCAGCGTAGGAACAAGACGGGGTGAAGCTTTCTTT. Its translation is CASSVGTRRGEAFF.

This chain joins TRBV4-1 and TRBJ2-3; the match to TRBD1 covers 8 bases. Trimming removed 2 bases from V and 0 bases from J; junction bases left unmatched: 7. Germline-derived CDR1 and CDR2 are MGHRA and YSYEKL. The CDR3 extends over 17 amino acids. Written as DNA, the CDR3 is TGCGCCAGCAGCCAATCCTCCAGGGGGCCTAGCACAGATACGCAGTATTTT. As protein: CASSQSSRGPSTDTQYF.

This chain joins TRBV5-4 and TRBJ2-3; a weak D match, TRBD2 (6 bases). The CDR3 is 16 residues long. Germline V gene data show CDR1 as SGHNT and CDR2 as YYREEE (reference sequence). Trimming stripped 3 bases from V and 0 bases from J, with 14 bases between. CDR3 sequence (DNA): TGTGCCAGCAGCTCTCGAAGCGGGTTAAGCACAGATACGCAGTATTTT. Protein sequence: CASSSRSGLSTDTQYF. Full variable domain (missing parts from reference TRBV5-4 and TRBJ2-3): ETGVTQSPTHLIKTRGQQVTLRCSSQSGHNTVSWYQQALGQGPQFIFQYYREEENGRGNFPPRFSGLQFPNYSSELNVNALELDDSALYLCASSSRSGLSTDTQYFGPGTRLTVL.

This clone showed up just a few times. The gene calls are TRBV6-5 and TRBJ1-4; 7 bases are a match to TRBD1. The CDR3 sequence is 12 residues long. The germline gives CDR1 MNHEY, CDR2 SVGAGI. Trimming removed 10 bases from V and 6 bases from J; junction bases left unmatched: 5. This CDR3 reads CATQGGYEKLFF. For the CDR3, the DNA is TGTGCCACCCAGGGGGGCTATGAAAAACTGTTTTTT.

The chain has TRBV27 and TRBJ2-1, with 11 bases fitting TRBD2. The length of the CDR3 is 17 residues. CDR1 and CDR2 from the germline V gene are MNHEY and SMNVEV (reference sequence). V trimming: 4 bases; J trimming: 1 base; junction bases outside the gene matches: 6. The CDR3, as DNA: TGTGCCAGCAGTTCCAAGACTAGCGGGATTTCCTACAATGAGCAGTTCTTC. Translating gives CASSSKTSGISYNEQFF.

The chain links TRBV7-9 to TRBJ2-7; 7 positions match TRBD1. The V segment lost 5 bases and the J segment 4 bases; nucleotides outside the gene matches: 11. The germline V gene has CDR1 SEHNR and CDR2 FQNEAQ (reference sequence). This CDR3 has 15 amino acids. The CDR3 coding sequence is TGTGCCAGCAGCCCGCCCGGGGACAGACATTACGAGCAGTACTTC. This encodes CASSPPGDRHYEQYF. Combining the CDR3 with reference TRBV7-9 and TRBJ2-7 gives the whole variable domain DTGVSQNPRHKITKRGQNVTFRCDPISEHNRLYWYRQTLGQGPEFLTYFQNEAQLEKSRLLSDRFSAERPKGSFSTLEIQRTEQGDSAMYLCASSPPGDRHYEQYFGPGTRLTVT.

The gene calls are TRBV27 and TRBJ1-3; 12 nucleotides align to TRBD1. The V gene's germline CDR1 is MNHEY and CDR2 SMNVEV (reference sequence). The J segment lost 4 bases and the V segment lost 6 bases, leaving 4 bases of the junction unmatched. This CDR3 spans 15 amino acids. DNA of the CDR3: TGTGCCAGCAGGGGACAGGGGGCGAAAGGAAACACCATATATTTT. Encoded protein: CASRGQGAKGNTIYF.

In this sample, this clone turned up once. The chain couples TRBV4-3 to TRBJ1-2, with 8 bases identical to TRBD1. CDR3 size: 15 residues. From germline, CDR1 is LGHNA and CDR2 YSLEER. V lost 5 bases to trimming and J lost 2 bases; unmatched junction nucleotides: 7. Written as DNA, the CDR3 is TGCGCCAGCAGCACCGGGACAGGTCTGAACTATGGCTACACCTTC. As protein: CASSTGTGLNYGYTF.

The chain couples TRBV28 to TRBJ2-2, with 7 nucleotides matching TRBD1. Trimming cost V 6 bases and J 3 bases; bases outside gene matches: 10. The CDR3 is made up of 16 amino acids. Germline assignment: CDR1 MDHEN and CDR2 SYDVKM. CDR3 bases: TGTGCCAGCAGCCTATGGGTGACAGGGTACACCGGGGAGCTGTTTTTT. It is translated as CASSLWVTGYTGELFF.

The CDR3 DNA reads as TGTGCCAGCAGCCCCGGGGTCGGCATTCAGTACTTC. It codes for CASSPGVGIQYF. V gene TRBV9 combines with J gene TRBJ2-4, with D maybe TRBD2 (5 bases). V shed 4 bases and J shed 9 bases, with 11 bases lying between them. The CDR3 contains 12 residues. The V gene's germline CDR1 is SGDLS and CDR2 YYNGEE.

This clone has only one observation. This rearrangement joins TRBV7-2 to TRBJ2-7; TRBD1 matches 9 bases. There are 16 residues in the CDR3. Per germline, CDR1 SGHTA and CDR2 FQGNSA. Losses at the gene ends were 0 bases for V and 3 bases for J; bases not matched to a gene: 6. DNA for the CDR3: TGTGCCAGCAGCTTAGCGCAGGGGACAGGGCTCTACGAGCAGTACTTC. Translation: CASSLAQGTGLYEQYF.

The CDR3 nucleotides are TGTGCCAGCTCACCAACGGGAGGCGGCAATCAGCCCCAGCATTTT. Translation: CASSPTGGGNQPQHF. The gene calls are TRBV18 and TRBJ1-5; no definite D call. Between the trimmed V and J ends, which lost 2 bases and 2 bases, there was a span of 10 bases. Germline CDR1 is KGHSH and CDR2 is LQKENI. The CDR3 loop spans 15 amino acids.

The chain uses TRBV7-2 and TRBJ1-3; the D gene is possibly TRBD1 (6 bases). Looked up from germline, CDR1 is SGHTA and CDR2 is FQGNSA. The CDR3 loop spans 17 amino acids. V lost 5 bases, J lost 0 bases, and 17 bases lay in between. The CDR3 reads CASSLETGLGSGNTIYF. Written as DNA, the CDR3 is TGTGCCAGCAGCCTAGAGACAGGTTTGGGCTCTGGAAACACCATATATTTT.

This clone was recorded many times. The chain uses TRBV5-6 and TRBJ2-5; the match to TRBD1 covers 10 bases. Germline V gene lookup returns CDR1 SGHDT and CDR2 YYEEEE. The CDR3 spans 15 residues. V was pared by 3 bases and J by 5 bases, with 7 bases of the junction left unmatched. The CDR3, as DNA: TGTGCCAGCAGCTATGGGGACAGGGGATTCGAGACCCAGTACTTC. This translates into CASSYGDRGFETQYF.

The chain joins TRBV7-2 to TRBJ2-5, with TRBD2 matching 10 bases. CDR3 length: 17 residues. The germline CDR1 and CDR2 sequences are SGHTA and FQGNSA. The junction had 11 bases not matched to a gene; V was cut back by 2 bases and J by 5 bases. The CDR3 DNA reads TGTGCCAGCAGCTTATTCCGGGTACGAGCGGGAGGGGAGACCCAGTACTTC. Its translation is CASSLFRVRAGGETQYF.

V and J are TRBV27 and TRBJ2-1; 14 nucleotides agree with TRBD2. The CDR3 has 22 amino acids. Germline V gene lookup returns CDR1 MNHEY and CDR2 SMNVEV (reference sequence). V lost 1 base and J lost 10; bases outside the gene matches: 24. CDR3 region: CASSLYGTPGLAGALRLGEQFF. CDR3 sequence (DNA): TGTGCCAGCAGTTTATACGGGACCCCGGGACTAGCGGGGGCCCTCCGACTTGGGGAGCAGTTCTTC.

V gene TRBV6-6 combines with J gene TRBJ1-1; no clear D gene. Per germline, CDR1 MNHNY and CDR2 SVGAGI (reference sequence). CDR3 length equals 10 residues. The V gene lost 6 bases and the J gene lost 7 bases, with 6 bases spanning the gap. In nucleotides, the CDR3 is TGTGCCAGCAGGGAGGTTGAAGCTTTCTTT. Its translation: CASREVEAFF.

The chain uses TRBV9 and TRBJ1-5; D may be TRBD1 (5 bases). V lost 3 bases to trimming and J lost 3 bases, with 10 bases between them. The CDR3 has 14 residues. The V gene's germline CDR1 is SGDLS and CDR2 YYNGEE. The DNA for the CDR3 is TGTGCCAGCAGCGGTGGGGCGGCCAATCAGCCCCAGCATTTT. It codes for CASSGGAANQPQHF.

V gene TRBV6-6 combines with J gene TRBJ2-7, with 7 nucleotides matching TRBD2. CDR1 is MNHNY, CDR2 SVGAGI, per germline (reference sequence). The CDR3 extends over 15 amino acids. With 5 bases clipped from V and 1 base from J, the junction kept 8 bases outside the gene matches. The CDR3 here is CASSDLPGGSYEQYF. For the CDR3, the DNA is TGTGCCAGCAGTGACTTGCCGGGGGGTTCCTACGAGCAGTACTTC.